This T cell receptor beta chain appears in the sequencing data of a study of shared clonotypes between healthy human individuals. About this clone: The junction and the germline gene differ at one end; a read error may be behind it.

Clones were read by immunoSEQ multiplex PCR, and TCRdb kept only the in-frame ones, dropping some. The table lists hundreds of thousands of clones, more than 70% of them singletons. There are 12 residues in the CDR3. Germline CDR1 and CDR2: SSHAT and FNYEAQ (reference sequence). The sequence derives from a woman aged 25 to 45 in good health. J is TRBJ2-2 and V is TRBV7-7; D unclear. Source material: memory CD4+ T cells sorted from blood. Subset meaning: CD45RA-negative fraction. CDR3 in DNA: TGTGCCAGCAGCTTGACGGCCGGAGAGCTGTTTTTT. Translated: CASSLTAGELFF.